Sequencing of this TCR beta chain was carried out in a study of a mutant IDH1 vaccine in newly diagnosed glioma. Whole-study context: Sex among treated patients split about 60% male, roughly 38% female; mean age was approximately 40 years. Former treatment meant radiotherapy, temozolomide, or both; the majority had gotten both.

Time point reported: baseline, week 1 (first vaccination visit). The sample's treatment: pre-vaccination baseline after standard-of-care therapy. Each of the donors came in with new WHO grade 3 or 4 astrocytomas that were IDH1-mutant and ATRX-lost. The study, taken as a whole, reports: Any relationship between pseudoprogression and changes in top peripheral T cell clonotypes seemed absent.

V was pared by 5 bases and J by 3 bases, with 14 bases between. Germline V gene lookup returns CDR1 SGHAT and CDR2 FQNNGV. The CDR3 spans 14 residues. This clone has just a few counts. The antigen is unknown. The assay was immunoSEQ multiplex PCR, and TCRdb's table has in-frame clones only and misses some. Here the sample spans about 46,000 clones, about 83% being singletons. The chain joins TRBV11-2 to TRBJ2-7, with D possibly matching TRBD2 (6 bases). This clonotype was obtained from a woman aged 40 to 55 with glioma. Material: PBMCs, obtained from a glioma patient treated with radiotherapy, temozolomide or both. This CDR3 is CASSPAGPYYEQYF. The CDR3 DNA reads TGTGCCAGCAGCCCCGCGGGGCCATACTACGAGCAGTACTTC.